This is a list of T cell receptor beta chains from one sample in a study of OX40 agonist ivuxolimab in advanced cancers. Profiling relied on immunoSEQ multiplex PCR, and the TCRdb table lists in-frame clones only, not all of them. In the table there are 71,000 or so clones, 85% to 90% of which are singletons. Sequencing was performed on CD4+ or CD8+ T cells sorted from blood, taken in a trial of the OX40 agonist ivuxolimab. The receptors originated from an adult with an advanced solid tumor such as melanoma, head and neck, liver or kidney cancer. Both conserved end residues are part of each CDR3. The D gene is left open where the match is weak. Size is omitted from some rows. Given values are once, few, many or a class for expanded clones.

d_call clone_size j_call v_call cdr3_aa cdr3_nt
NA NA TRBJ2-4 TRBV10-1 CASSLQVFEDNIQYF TGCGCCAGCAGTTTACAGGTTTTCGAGGATAACATTCAGTACTTC
NA NA TRBJ2-7 TRBV7-9 CASNNRGSYEQYF TGTGCCAGCAATAATCGCGGCTCCTACGAGCAGTACTTC
NA NA TRBJ1-2 TRBV13 CASSFGQFNYGYTF TGTGCCAGCAGCTTCGGCCAGTTTAACTATGGCTACACCTTC
NA NA TRBJ2-1 TRBV19 CASSIEDTLSYNEQFF TGTGCCAGTAGTATAGAGGACACCCTCTCCTACAATGAGCAGTTCTTC
NA few TRBJ2-1 TRBV27 CASSSASAVSYNEQFF TGTGCCAGCAGTTCTGCTAGCGCCGTATCCTACAATGAGCAGTTCTTC
NA NA TRBJ2-7 TRBV2 CASSGREFGYEQYF TGTGCCAGCAGTGGCAGGGAGTTCGGCTACGAGCAGTACTTC
NA NA TRBJ2-2 TRBV19 CASSTALGNGELFF TGTGCCAGTAGTACCGCCCTTGGGAACGGGGAGCTGTTTTTT
NA NA TRBJ1-3 TRBV5-4 CASSSKTAKASGNTIYF TGTGCCAGCAGTTCTAAGACAGCTAAAGCCTCTGGAAACACCATATATTTT
NA NA TRBJ2-7 TRBV10-3 CAISESRDEQYF TGTGCCATCAGTGAGAGCAGGGACGAGCAGTACTTC
NA NA TRBJ2-3 TRBV12-5 CASNYGAHTDTQYF TGTGCTAGTAATTACGGCGCGCACACAGATACGCAGTATTTT
NA NA TRBJ2-7 TRBV9 CASSVARSGRECFEQYF TGTGCCAGCAGCGTAGCTCGGTCCGGACGGGAGTGCTTCGAGCAGTACTTC
NA NA TRBJ1-1 TRBV18 CASSPGSEMNTEAFF TGTGCCAGCTCACCAGGGTCGGAGATGAACACTGAAGCTTTCTTT